Sequencing of this T cell receptor beta chain was carried out in a study of chemoradiotherapy in HPV16-positive cancers (dated by TCRdb to between 2021 and 2024). Concerning the study at large: Candidate HPV-specific T-cell clones and common TCR motifs were defined through functional T-cell assays on cells from a couple of HPV16-positive patients. The study set out to ask whether T-cell immunity against the HPV oncoproteins E6 and E7 changes over the course of chemoradiotherapy and whether that immunity affects survival. TCR repertoires from roughly 93 patients with HPV-related cancers were then used to track the candidate HPV-specific TCRs and motifs. General findings and caveats noted by the study authors: Only a couple of HPV16-positive patients were used to derive the functional definition of HPV-specific T cells, and the survival association was reported for HPV16-positive patients. Expansion of candidate HPV-specific clones and E7-related TCR motifs was observed in the tumor microenvironment during treatment, whereas no such expansion was observed for non-HPV-specific T cells. Improved recurrence-free survival in HPV16-positive patients was associated with expansion of HPV-responsive T cells during chemoradiotherapy.

To prepare the library, the immunoSEQ multiplex PCR assay was applied. This is the immuneACCESS table as TCRdb keeps it, with only in-frame sequences that have V and J called. A part of the clones is gone; compared with another copy, unresolved V genes explain less than half, and the rest is unexplained. This sample holds about 4,800 clones; nearly 80% were observed only once. Jointly, the top ten make up 35% to 40% of the sample. Repertoires were sampled multiple times during chemoradiotherapy, which allowed clonal expansion in the tumor microenvironment to be followed. On this clone itself: There is no known antigen for this receptor. No much larger clonotype is one base removed from it; base qualities were not supplied.

CDR1 and CDR2 were assigned from the germline V gene as MDHEN and SYDVKM. The CDR3 holds 11 amino acids from the cysteine to the phenylalanine. Just the 33-base CDR3 DNA is kept, in frame starting at base 1. Between the V and J ends, shortened by 4 bases and 9 bases respectively, the junction contains 9 bases. The sample was gathered from a patient who underwent chemoradiotherapy. Recombination joined TRBV28 with TRBJ1-2; the D gene lacks a confident call. The clonotype comes from a human donor with HPV-associated anogenital cancer. DNA sequence: TGTGCCAGCAGTTCCTCCCCACGCTACACCTTC. It specifies CASSSSPRYTF.